This T cell receptor (beta chain) was sequenced for a study of identical twins. Study-wide results and caveats: Zero-insertion findings could be partly confounded by invariant cells (MAIT and iNKT cells).

In every case, the donor was a healthy Caucasian. The authors used template switching to add a universal primer site and gave cDNA unique molecular identifiers. TCRdb called the 5' RACE reads again in MiXCR, with one record for every CDR3 protein. The data show 1.5 million to 2 million distinct CDR3 sequences, roughly 35% seen once. With regard to this clonotype: What it binds is unknown. One junction end disagrees with the germline gene, perhaps due to a read error.

The CDR3 is 13 residues long. From germline, CDR1 is MNHNY and CDR2 SVGAGI (reference sequence). The chain has TRBV6-6 and TRBJ2-1; the D gene could be TRBD1 or TRBD2 (8 bases each). The source is a newborn girl in good health. The sequenced sample was cord blood. The CDR3 DNA reads TGTGCCAGCGGACAGGGACTAGGGAATGGGCAGTTCTTC. This translates into CASGQGLGNGQFF.